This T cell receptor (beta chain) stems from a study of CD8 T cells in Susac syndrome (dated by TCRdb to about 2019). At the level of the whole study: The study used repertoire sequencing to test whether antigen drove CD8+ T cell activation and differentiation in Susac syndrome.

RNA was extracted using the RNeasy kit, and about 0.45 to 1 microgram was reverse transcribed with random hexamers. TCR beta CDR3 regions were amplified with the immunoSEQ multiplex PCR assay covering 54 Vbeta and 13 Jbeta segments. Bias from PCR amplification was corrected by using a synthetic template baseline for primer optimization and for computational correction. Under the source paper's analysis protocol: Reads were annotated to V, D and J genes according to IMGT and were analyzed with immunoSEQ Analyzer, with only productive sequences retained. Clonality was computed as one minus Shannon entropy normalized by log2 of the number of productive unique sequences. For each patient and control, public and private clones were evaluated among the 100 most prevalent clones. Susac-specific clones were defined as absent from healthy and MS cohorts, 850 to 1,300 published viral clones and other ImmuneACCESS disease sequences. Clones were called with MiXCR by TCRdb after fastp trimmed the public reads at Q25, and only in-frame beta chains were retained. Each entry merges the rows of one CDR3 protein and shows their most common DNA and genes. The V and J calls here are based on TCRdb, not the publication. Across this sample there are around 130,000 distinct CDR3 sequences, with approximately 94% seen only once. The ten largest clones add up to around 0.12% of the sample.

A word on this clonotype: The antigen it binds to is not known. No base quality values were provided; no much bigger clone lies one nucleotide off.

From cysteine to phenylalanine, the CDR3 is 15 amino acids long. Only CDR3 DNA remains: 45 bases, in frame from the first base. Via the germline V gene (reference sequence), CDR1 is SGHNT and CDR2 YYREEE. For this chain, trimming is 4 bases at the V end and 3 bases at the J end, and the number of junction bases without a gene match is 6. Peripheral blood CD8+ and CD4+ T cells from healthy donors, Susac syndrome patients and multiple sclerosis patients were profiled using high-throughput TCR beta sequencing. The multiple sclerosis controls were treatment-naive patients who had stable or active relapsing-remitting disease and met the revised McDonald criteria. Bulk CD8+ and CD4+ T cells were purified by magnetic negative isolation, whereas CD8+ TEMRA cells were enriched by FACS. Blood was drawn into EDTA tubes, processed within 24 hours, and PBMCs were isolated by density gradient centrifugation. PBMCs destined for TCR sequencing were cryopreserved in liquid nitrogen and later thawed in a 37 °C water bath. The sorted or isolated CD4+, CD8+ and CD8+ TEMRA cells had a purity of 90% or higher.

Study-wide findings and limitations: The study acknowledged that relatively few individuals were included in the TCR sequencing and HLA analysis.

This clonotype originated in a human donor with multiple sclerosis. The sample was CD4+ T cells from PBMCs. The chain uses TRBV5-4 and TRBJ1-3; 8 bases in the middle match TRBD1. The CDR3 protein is CASSLMDRDGNTIYF. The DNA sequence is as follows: TGTGCCAGCAGCCTAATGGACAGGGATGGAAACACCATATATTTT.